The 6 T cell receptor beta chains in this list originate from one sample, sequenced in a study of vaccination effects on CD4 cells after COVID-19. Culture lasted under 13 days before CD4+ T cell isolation. Subjects were given two BNT162b2 or mRNA-1273 vaccine doses. No antigen has been assigned to these receptors. The table came from immunoSEQ multiplex PCR; TCRdb's copy has only in-frame clones and leaves some out. The sample holds 25,000 to 35,000 clones; 74% are singletons and the top ten take 15%. The sample consisted of CD4+ T cells from PBMCs cultured without peptide, taken after COVID-19 vaccination. These receptors all stem from a human donor who received a COVID-19 vaccine.

The chain has TRBV28 and TRBJ1-2; D not certain. CDR3 length: 13 residues. Trimming removed 3 bases from V and 4 bases from J, with 9 bases in between. Germline CDR1 is MDHEN and CDR2 is SYDVKM. The CDR3 loop is CASSFGRIYGYTF. The DNA for the CDR3 is TGTGCCAGCAGTTTCGGACGGATCTATGGCTACACCTTC.

The rearrangement uses TRBV4-1 and TRBJ2-3, with D tentatively TRBD2 (7 bases). The CDR3 sequence is 17 residues long. V lost 4 bases and J 5 bases, leaving 22 bases between the germline ends. Germline loops: CDR1 MGHRA, CDR2 YSYEKL. CDR3 amino acids: CASSLRWAGAGGDTQYF. In DNA form, the CDR3 reads TGCGCCAGCAGCCTCCGGTGGGCGGGGGCCGGAGGAGATACGCAGTATTTT.

V usage is TRBV6-1 and J usage is TRBJ1-2, with D unclear. V gave up 3 bases and J gave up 6 bases, with 11 bases separating them. Germline CDR1 MNHNS, CDR2 SASEGT. The CDR3 length is 13 residues. The CDR3: CASSEGGSHGYTF. The DNA for the CDR3 is TGTGCCAGCAGTGAGGGAGGAAGCCATGGCTACACCTTC.

In this sample, this clone turned up a few times. The V gene is TRBV6-1, the J gene TRBJ1-5, with no clear D. Germline V gene data show CDR1 as MNHNS and CDR2 as SASEGT. The CDR3 loop spans 13 amino acids. The V gene lost 2 bases and the J gene lost 13 bases, with 15 bases spanning the gap. The CDR3 DNA reads as TGTGCCAGCAGTGAATATGGAGGGAGCTCTCAGCATTTT. Protein product: CASSEYGGSSQHF.

This chain links TRBV6-6 with TRBJ1-1, with 8 bases matching TRBD1. The germline V gene encodes CDR1 MNHNY and CDR2 SVGAGI (reference sequence). V lost 7 bases, J lost 4 bases, and 14 bases stayed unmatched. The CDR3 is 16 residues long. The CDR3, as DNA: TGTGCCAGCATCCCCTCGACCAGGGGGCTGAGCACTGAAGCTTTCTTT. Its translation is CASIPSTRGLSTEAFF.

The chain couples TRBV4-2 to TRBJ2-3; no clear D. CDR1 is LGHNA and CDR2 is YNFKEQ in the germline V gene. This CDR3 is built from 15 residues. V gave up 0 bases and J gave up 5 bases, with 12 bases separating them. The chain's CDR3 is CASSQELFGEDTQYF. The DNA for the CDR3 is TGTGCCAGCAGCCAAGAATTATTTGGGGAAGATACGCAGTATTTT.